A selection of T cell receptor beta chains follows, all from one sample in a study of human T cells and chemical hapten exposure. MiXCR, run by TCRdb on the RACE reads, gives a single entry per CDR3 protein. The table shows some 82,000 distinct CDR3 sequences, with less than 8% occurring only once. This material consisted of whole blood, taken in connection with sensitization to the hapten diphenylcyclopropenone (DPC). The receptors originated from a woman aged 25 to 45 with alopecia areata. Some clones in this sample may be carry-over from other donors' samples. Both conserved end residues are part of each CDR3. D genes are given only for firm matches. Clone size, where shown, is once, few, many, or a class for clones that have expanded.

len,d_gene,v_gene,abundance,j_gene,CDR3nt,CDR3aa
14,NA,TRBV20-1,many,TRBJ1-5,TGCAGTGCTAGGGCAGGGGCGAGTAATCAGCCCCAGCATTTT,CSARAGASNQPQHF
14,NA,TRBV12-3/TRBV12-4,NA,TRBJ2-1,TGTGCCAGCAGACGGGTAAGCTCCTACAATGAGCAGTTCTTC,CASRRVSSYNEQFF
13,NA,TRBV29-1,few,TRBJ1-2,TGCACCGGTGCCCAGGGCCTTAACTATGGCTACACCTTC,CTGAQGLNYGYTF
17,TRBD2,TRBV20-1,many,TRBJ2-5,TGCAGTGCTACACATCGCGCGGGGGGCGGTATTCAAGAGACCCAGTACTTC,CSATHRAGGGIQETQYF
15,NA,TRBV18,many,TRBJ2-6,TGTGCCAGCTCACCTGTCACCCCTGGGGCCAACGTCCTGACTTTC,CASSPVTPGANVLTF
11,NA,TRBV20-1,NA,TRBJ1-3,TGCAGTGCTAGAGAAGATCCCACCATATATTTT,CSAREDPTIYF
15,NA,TRBV2,many,TRBJ1-6,TGTGCCAGCAGTGAAGCGCAGGGCCGTTACTCACCCCTCCACTTT,CASSEAQGRYSPLHF
15,NA,TRBV27,few,TRBJ1-4,TGTGCCAGCAGTTTAAGTCCACAGGGCGATGAAAAACTGTTTTTT,CASSLSPQGDEKLFF
15,NA,TRBV20-1,many,TRBJ2-3,TGCAGTGCTAGAATCGGTGCGGGGTTCACAGATACGCAGTATTTT,CSARIGAGFTDTQYF
18,NA,TRBV21-1,few,TRBJ2-7,TGTGCCAGCGGCCCGGGACAGGGGCGACTACAATCCTCCTACGAGCAGTACTTC,CASGPGQGRLQSSYEQYF
13,NA,TRBV29-1,medium-sized,TRBJ1-5,TGCAGCGTTGGAGACTGGAGCAATCAGCCCCAGCATTTT,CSVGDWSNQPQHF
13,NA,TRBV20-1,many,TRBJ1-2,TGCAGTGCTCCCTCGATTGCTAACTATGGCTACACCTTC,CSAPSIANYGYTF
14,TRBD2,TRBV6-6,many,TRBJ2-3,TGTGCCAGCAGTTACGGACTAGCATCAGATACGCAGTATTTT,CASSYGLASDTQYF
12,NA,TRBV20-1,many,TRBJ1-2,TGCAGTGGACGGACTGAAACCTATGGCTACACCTTC,CSGRTETYGYTF
12,NA,TRBV20-1,many,TRBJ2-5,TGCAGTGCTAGTCTCAGGATGGAGACCCAGTACTTC,CSASLRMETQYF